The 7 T cell receptor beta chains presented below share a single source sample, sequenced in a study of blood T cell repertoires in COVID-19. Clones were sequenced by immunoSEQ multiplex PCR, and TCRdb holds only the in-frame ones, with some missing. The sample lists some 200,000 clones, more than 80% occurring once. The specimen sequenced was peripheral blood. These TCRs come from a man in his fifties or sixties with acute or convalescent COVID-19.

This rearrangement joins TRBV5-1 to TRBJ1-2, with D possibly TRBD1 on 6 matching bases. V lost 0 bases to trimming and J lost 4 bases, with 10 bases between them. The CDR3 is 14 amino acids. Germline lookup yields CDR1 SGHRS and CDR2 YFSETQ. The CDR3 region has the DNA TGCGCCAGCAGCTTGGTGGGACAACTCTATGGCTACACCTTC. Amino acid sequence: CASSLVGQLYGYTF.

The rearrangement uses TRBV2 and TRBJ1-2; 7 nucleotides line up with TRBD1. The CDR3 extends over 15 amino acids. With V trimmed by 8 bases and J by 2 bases, 11 bases remained unmatched. Germline CDR1 is SNHLY and CDR2 is FYNNEI. The CDR3 bases are TGTGCCAGCTACGGGACAGCTCTTTCGAACTATGGCTACACCTTC. Protein sequence: CASYGTALSNYGYTF.

The V and J genes are TRBV19 and TRBJ1-3; TRBD1 matches at 7 bases. The CDR3 consists of 18 residues. The ends lost 5 bases at V and 1 base at J; junction bases unmatched: 14. Germline V gene lookup returns CDR1 LNHDA and CDR2 SQIVND (reference sequence). The CDR3 DNA reads as TGTGCCAGTAGTCCAGTCCTAGGGGGCGCGTTATCTGGAAACACCATATATTTT. Translation: CASSPVLGGALSGNTIYF.

The CDR3 region is CASSFWTGPYEQYF. CDR3 DNA sequence: TGCGCCAGCAGCTTTTGGACAGGGCCTTACGAGCAGTACTTC. The rearrangement joins TRBV5-1 to TRBJ2-7, with 8 positions matching TRBD1. The ends lost 2 bases at V and 4 bases at J; junction bases unmatched: 5. The CDR3 loop spans 14 amino acids. Germline CDR1 reads SGHRS; CDR2 reads YFSETQ.

The chain has TRBV6-1 and TRBJ1-2, with a possible D match to TRBD1 (6 bases). Germline V CDR1 and CDR2: MNHNS, SASEGT. The CDR3 is made up of 13 amino acids. Trimming left V 2 bases short and J 5 bases short, with 9 bases between. In DNA form, the CDR3 reads TGTGCCAGCAGTGAATCAGGGGTTTATGGCTACACCTTC. Protein: CASSESGVYGYTF.

The J gene is TRBJ2-1, the V gene TRBV7-9; no definite D call. CDR1 SEHNR and CDR2 FQNEAQ come from the germline V gene (reference sequence). With 3 bases removed from V and 9 bases from J, the gap between germline ends came to 12 bases. The CDR3 has 13 residues. DNA of the CDR3: TGTGCCAGCAGCTTTTCTTACTTGATTGAGCAGTTCTTC. This sequence encodes CASSFSYLIEQFF.

This clone has only a few counts. This chain joins TRBV28 and TRBJ2-2; D may be TRBD2 (6 bases). V shed 5 bases and J shed 1 base, with 11 bases lying between them. The length of the CDR3 is 15 residues. From germline, CDR1 is MDHEN and CDR2 SYDVKM. The CDR3 spells CASSPSSGNTGELFF. The CDR3 DNA sequence: TGTGCCAGCAGTCCGAGTAGCGGGAACACCGGGGAGCTGTTTTTT.